Included here is one TCR beta chain sequence, with context. Its antigen is not yet known. Nothing much larger sits one base from this clone, and base qualities are not available. The data were obtained in a study of T-cell reconstitution after alpha-beta-depleted transplantation in children (dated by TCRdb to the mid-2010s). Context from the whole study: T-cell immune reconstitution after TCRalphabeta/CD19-depleted allogeneic hematopoietic cell transplantation in children was quantitatively tracked in the study by means of TCR repertoire profiling. The paper as a whole reports these results and caveats: The frequencies of hyperexpanded clones fell over the following months, and after one year, T-cell counts and TCRbeta diversity were mostly attributed to newly produced T cells. In some patients, the high TCRbeta diversity seen at day 60 was put down to recipient T cells and intrathymic progenitors that had survived conditioning. The apparently early alphabetaT-cell count recovery about two months after transplant was reportedly dependent on only several hundred rapidly expanded clones derived from non-depleted graft cells.

V is trimmed back by 3 bases and J by 6 bases, and the junction contains 8 bases that no gene match accounts for. The CDR3 runs 14 amino acids, cysteine and phenylalanine included. The only DNA kept is the CDR3, 42 bases in frame from the first base. The protocol used for the library was PCR. Sequencing took place on an Illumina HiSeq 2500. TCR library preparation used molecular barcoding, with unique molecular identifiers applied to normalize quantification of the TCRbeta repertoire. Using fastp at Q25 and MiXCR, TCRdb reprocessed the public reads and kept productive beta chains. Rows are combined by CDR3 protein, so each entry shows the most common genes and DNA. The sample table records some 200,000 distinct CDR3 sequences; about 7% of these occur just once. Approximately 5.7% of the sample rests with the top ten. The treatment or condition label for this specimen denotes: allogeneic hematopoietic cell transplantation with graft depleted of TCRalphabeta T cells and CD19 B cells. Transplant recipients were children who received TCRalphabeta/CD19-depleted allogeneic hematopoietic cell grafts.

The sequencing here drew on PBMCs, taken before TCRalphabeta/CD19-depleted stem cell transplant. The chain is assembled from TRBV12-3 or TRBV12-4 and TRBJ2-7; the central 7 bases match TRBD2. The sequence was collected from a boy aged 2 to 10 with acute lymphoblastic leukemia, due to receive a stem cell transplant. The bases read TGTGCCAGCAGTTTTGGCGGGGGAGCCGTCGAGCAGTACTTC. Translation gives CASSFGGGAVEQYF.